A selection of T cell receptor beta chains follows, all from one sample in a study of regulatory T cells in long-lasting Graves disease. TCRdb analysed the multiplex PCR reads with MiXCR anew, one entry per CDR3 protein. The table includes hundreds of thousands of distinct CDR3 sequences, around 17% detected once. Separately, the same data were catalogued under a study of T cells in Graves' hyperthyroidism and ophthalmopathy.

The sample consisted of peripheral blood mononuclear cells (PBMCs), taken at new diagnosis, from a patient treated with antithyroid drugs. Receptor source: a woman aged 25 to 39 with Graves disease. CDR3s include the opening cysteine and the closing phenylalanine or tryptophan. Fields, in order: J gene, D gene, V gene, clone size, CDR3 DNA, CDR3 protein. The D gene is left open where the match is weak. Only part of the rows carry a size: once, few, many, or a class if the clone is expanded.

TRBJ2-1	TRBD2	TRBV11-1	many	TGTGCCAGCAGCCTCATAGCGGGAGGGTCGTACAATGAGCAGTTCTTC	CASSLIAGGSYNEQFF
TRBJ2-1	TRBD2	TRBV3-1	NA	TGTGCCAGCAGCCAAGATTCGGCGGGAGCTGAGCAGTTCTTC	CASSQDSAGAEQFF
TRBJ1-5	NA	TRBV7-9	many	TGTGCCAGCAGCTTAGCTATAAATCAGCCCCAGCATTTT	CASSLAINQPQHF
TRBJ1-2	TRBD1	TRBV20-1	NA	TGCAGTGCTAGACCCACAGGGGTAGGCTACACCTTC	CSARPTGVGYTF
TRBJ2-5	TRBD1	TRBV7-9	NA	TGTGCCAGCAGCTTGTCCGCCAGGGGGCAAGAGACCCAGTACTTC	CASSLSARGQETQYF
TRBJ1-1	NA	TRBV7-2	many	TGTGCCAGCAGCTTAGTGGCTGAAGCTTTCTTT	CASSLVAEAFF
TRBJ2-3	TRBD1	TRBV27	many	TGTGCCAGCAGTCTACAGGGGGTTGGTGTCACAGATACGCAGTATTTT	CASSLQGVGVTDTQYF
TRBJ1-5	NA	TRBV2	many	TGTGCCAGCAGTGAGCTGACAAGCAATCAGCCCCAGCATTTT	CASSELTSNQPQHF
TRBJ2-7	NA	TRBV5-1	many	TGCGCCAGCACAGATACAGTCTACGAGCAGTACTTC	CASTDTVYEQYF
TRBJ2-5	TRBD2	TRBV7-9	NA	TGTGCCAGCAGCCATCACGGAGGGGCGGGGGGAGAGACCCAGTACTTC	CASSHHGGAGGETQYF
TRBJ2-3	TRBD1	TRBV7-6	many	TGTGCCAGCAGCCGGGACAGGGATCGGGCTACGCAGTATTTT	CASSRDRDRATQYF
TRBJ2-1	NA	TRBV13	few	TGTGCCAGCAGCTTACTGGTACTCTCCTACAATGAGCAGTTCTTC	CASSLLVLSYNEQFF
TRBJ2-5	NA	TRBV7-9	NA	TGTGCCAGCAGCTTAAATTCGAACCAAGAGACCCAGTACTTC	CASSLNSNQETQYF